The 12 T cell receptor beta chains in this list originate from one sample, sequenced in a study of shared clonotypes between healthy human individuals. Libraries were prepared by immunoSEQ multiplex PCR; TCRdb keeps only in-frame clonotypes and omits some of them. Of roughly 1.5 million clones listed, 95% to 99% were seen once; the top ten hold 0.4% to 0.55%. The source material was naive CD4+ T cells sorted from blood. Specified subset: CD45RA+ positively selected. The receptors come from a man aged 30 to 39 in good health.

The chain combines TRBV30 with TRBJ2-3; no clear D gene. The ends were cut back, 0 bases at V and 2 bases at J, with 9 bases in the middle. The germline V gene has CDR1 GTSNPN and CDR2 SVGIG (reference sequence). This CDR3 has 14 amino acids. DNA of the CDR3: TGTGCCTGGAGTGTACTGTCGTACACAGATACGCAGTATTTT. As protein: CAWSVLSYTDTQYF.

For this clone: The sample carries other DNA sequences with the same CDR3. This chain uses TRBV6-5 with TRBJ2-7; D uncertain. The CDR3 extends over 14 amino acids. Germline assignment: CDR1 MNHEY and CDR2 SVGAGI. V was shortened by 0 bases and J by 0 bases, with 6 bases between the two germline ends. The CDR3 reads CASSYSRSSYEQYF. The DNA for the CDR3 is TGTGCCAGCAGTTACTCTCGTTCCTCCTACGAGCAGTACTTC.

The sample holds one count of this clone. Other DNA sequences from this sample encode an identical CDR3 as well. The J gene is TRBJ1-5, the V gene TRBV11-2; D gene uncertain. Germline assignment: CDR1 SGHAT and CDR2 FQNNGV. The germline V and J ends were trimmed by 3 bases and 1 base, with 4 bases remaining between them. This CDR3 contains 13 residues. CDR3 coding DNA: TGTGCCAGCAGCTTTGGGAGCAATCAGCCCCAGCATTTT. This translates into CASSFGSNQPQHF.

The chain combines TRBV4-1 with TRBJ1-2, with 10 bases matching TRBD1. Unmatched junction bases numbered 3, after V lost 4 bases and J lost 4 bases. The CDR3 has 14 amino acids. Per the germline V gene, CDR1 is MGHRA and CDR2 is YSYEKL. CDR3 DNA: TGCGCCAGCAGCCCTCGGACAGGGGGCTATGGCTACACCTTC. It is translated as CASSPRTGGYGYTF.

V usage is TRBV19 and J usage is TRBJ2-6; D gene unclear. Germline V gene data show CDR1 as LNHDA and CDR2 as SQIVND (reference sequence). CDR3 length equals 16 residues. Trimming stripped 4 bases from V and 0 bases from J, with 10 bases between. The DNA for the CDR3 is TGTGCCAGTAGTAACGTTTTGGGCTCTGGGGCCAACGTCCTGACTTTC. Protein: CASSNVLGSGANVLTF.

The chain is built from TRBV11-2 and TRBJ1-2; D gene ambiguous. This CDR3 contains 14 residues. V dropped 5 bases and J dropped 1 base, with 11 bases sitting between them. Per germline, CDR1 SGHAT and CDR2 FQNNGV. The DNA for the CDR3 is TGTGCCAGCAGCCATCCCGGGGTTAACTATGGCTACACCTTC. It yields the protein CASSHPGVNYGYTF.

The chain has TRBV6-1 and TRBJ2-3, with D possibly TRBD1 on 5 matching bases. The germline V gene has CDR1 MNHNS and CDR2 SASEGT. The CDR3 extends over 15 amino acids. V was trimmed by 8 bases and J by 0 bases, leaving 15 bases between them. CDR3 DNA sequence: TGTGCCAGCGGGCCTAGACAGTCTAGCACAGATACGCAGTATTTT. Protein: CASGPRQSSTDTQYF.

This rearrangement joins TRBV9 to TRBJ2-2, with D maybe TRBD1 (5 bases). This CDR3 has 15 amino acids. Germline assignment: CDR1 SGDLS and CDR2 YYNGEE. Deletions cut 0 bases from V and 7 bases from J, with 13 bases between. CDR3 sequence (DNA): TGTGCCAGCAGCGTAGTGGCAGGGTGGATCGGGGAGCTGTTTTTT. Translation gives CASSVVAGWIGELFF.

The chain couples TRBV7-2 to TRBJ2-3, with no clear D. Germline CDR1 is SGHTA and CDR2 is FQGNSA. This CDR3 is 12 amino acids long. V lost 5 bases to trimming and J lost 7 bases, with 10 bases between them. In DNA, the CDR3 is TGTGCCAGCAGCCTTTTACCACATACGCAGTATTTT. Translated: CASSLLPHTQYF. Combining the CDR3 with reference TRBV7-2 and TRBJ2-3 gives the whole variable domain GAGVSQSPSNKVTEKGKDVELRCDPISGHTALYWYRQSLGQGLEFLIYFQGNSAPDKSGLPSDRFSAERTGGSVSTLTIQRTQQEDSAVYLCASSLLPHTQYFGPGTRLTVL.

In nucleotides, the CDR3 is TGTGCCAGCAGTGGGGGTAGCGGGAGCGCGGTAGGGTCCTACGAGCAGTACTTC. It encodes CASSGGSGSAVGSYEQYF. This chain uses TRBV6-1 with TRBJ2-7; TRBD2 matches 9 bases. Germline CDR1 is MNHNS and CDR2 is SASEGT. V was pared by 4 bases and J by 1 base, with 14 bases of the junction left unmatched. The CDR3 is 18 residues long.

The chain links TRBV29-1 to TRBJ2-7, with D perhaps TRBD2 (6 bases). This CDR3 is built from 14 residues. Trimming shortened V by 0 bases and J by 2 bases, and 11 bases separated the two germline ends. Germline V gene sequence: CDR1 SQVTM, CDR2 ANQGSEA. CDR3 sequence: CSVEDGGKAYEQYF. The DNA for the CDR3 is TGCAGCGTTGAAGACGGGGGAAAGGCCTACGAGCAGTACTTC.

This chain connects TRBV29-1 to TRBJ2-3; D is ambiguous. Germline assignment: CDR1 SQVTM and CDR2 ANQGSEA. The V gene lost 4 bases and the J gene lost 8 bases, with 13 bases spanning the gap. There are 12 residues in the CDR3. The CDR3 region is CSVVFPPGTQYF. The DNA of the CDR3 is TGCAGCGTTGTTTTTCCCCCGGGTACGCAGTATTTT.